This T cell receptor (beta chain) was captured by sequencing in a study of blood T cell repertoires in COVID-19. CDR3 length equals 15 residues. Trimming stripped 1 base from V and 8 bases from J, with 15 bases between. Germline V gene data show CDR1 as SGHTA and CDR2 as FQGTGA. Assay: immunoSEQ multiplex PCR; the TCRdb copy retains only in-frame clones and omits some. The sample records about 150,000 clones, about 89% being singletons. V and J are TRBV7-3 and TRBJ2-1; maybe TRBD2 (6 bases). The sequenced material came from peripheral blood. The receptor's source is a man aged 50-59 years with acute or convalescent COVID-19. CDR3 in amino acids: CASSLSGTGVHEQFF. DNA for the CDR3: TGTGCCAGCAGCTTAAGTGGGACGGGAGTCCATGAGCAGTTCTTC.